This TCR beta chain was sequenced during a study of blood T cells in healthy people across ages. A minimum of 6.5 million PBMCs was isolated per sample. Per sample, extraction of total RNA gave at least 5 micrograms in every case. This clonotype was recorded a few times. What it binds is not known. For the second PCR, which ran for about 6 to 11 cycles, a sample-barcoded 5' primer and a J-beta primer mix were used. From the 5' RACE reads, TCRdb called clonotypes with MiXCR, one entry per CDR3 protein. The sample has about 670,000 distinct CDR3 sequences, around 43% seen once. This CDR3 has 15 residues. The V and J ends lost 7 bases and 6 bases respectively, with 16 bases between them. CDR1 MNHNY and CDR2 SVGAGI come from the germline V gene (reference sequence). Whole-study findings and limits: Estimated diversity across one million T cells was deemed an underestimate.

The sample consisted of blood. The clonotype was recovered from a man older than 75 in good health. The chain links TRBV6-6 to TRBJ1-6; tentative D call: TRBD1 (5 bases). CDR3 sequence (DNA): TGTGCCAGCACCATATTGGGGGGAGGTAATTCACCCCTCCACTTT. Encoded protein: CASTILGGGNSPLHF.